This T cell receptor beta chain was sequenced in a study of cytomegalovirus exposure and HLA in healthy donors. Turning to the study itself: Falling in the Caucasian-associated ancestry cluster were 81% of under 500 genotyped donors.

Donors were ostensibly healthy at sampling, although undocumented immune exposures were probable. Whole-study findings and limits: The likely explanation for a cluster of highly shared sequence variants was sequencing artifact.

Primers for the PCR totalled 60 Vbeta and 13 Jbeta. TCRdb keeps only in-frame clones here, not all; method: immunoSEQ multiplex PCR. Of 150,000 to 200,000 clones listed, roughly 83% are singletons. Germline V gives CDR1 SGHNT, CDR2 YYREEE (reference sequence). With 1 base clipped from V and 5 bases from J, the junction kept 7 bases outside the gene matches. This CDR3 is built from 16 residues. With regard to this clone: Its cognate antigen is unknown.

Sample: PBMCs. This clonotype originated in a boy between 10 and 17 years old in good health and CMV-seronegative. This chain uses TRBV5-4 with TRBJ2-3, with 10 bases matching TRBD2. This chain's CDR3 is CASSLFQRGGKDTQYF. CDR3 DNA: TGTGCCAGCAGCTTGTTCCAGCGGGGGGGCAAAGATACGCAGTATTTT.